This T cell receptor (beta chain) was captured in a study of T cell responses to AZD1222 COVID-19 vaccine. Some clones are missing from TCRdb's copy, which holds only in-frame ones; the method was immunoSEQ multiplex PCR. The table shows some 100,000 clones, with 88% occurring only once. Germline CDR1 SGHRS, CDR2 YFSETQ. CDR3 size: 15 residues. Trimming removed 4 bases at V and 4 bases at J, with 15 bases between. The rearrangement uses TRBV5-1 and TRBJ2-1; TRBD1 is a possible D gene (6 bases). Sequenced material: peripheral blood, taken on day 0 of MenACWY control vaccination. This sequence originates from an adult in good health. The CDR3 spells CASSLQQGTYNEQFF. The DNA of the CDR3 is TGCGCCAGCAGCCTTCAACAGGGAACTTACAATGAGCAGTTCTTC.